A selection of T cell receptor beta chains follows, all from one sample in a study of T-cell memory formation after mild COVID-19. Via MiXCR, TCRdb re-called the 5' RACE reads, giving one row per CDR3 protein. The sample has 120,000 or so distinct CDR3 sequences, approximately 15% seen once. The specimen sequenced was PBMCs or a T cell subset sorted from them (not recorded which). The origin of the receptors is an adult woman who had mild COVID-19 (a few samples of this study predate the infection). Cell type and time point are not known. CDR3s include the opening cysteine and the closing phenylalanine or tryptophan. The D gene is left open where the match is weak. A row's size may be missing; if present it is once, few, many or a size class.

D gene: TRBD2; clone size: few; V gene: TRBV7-8; J gene: TRBJ2-3; CDR3 DNA: TGTGCCAGCAGCTTGGCCAGCGGGGGGGCCGGGAATACGCAGTATTTT; CDR3 protein: CASSLASGGAGNTQYF
D gene: NA; clone size: few; V gene: TRBV20-1; J gene: TRBJ2-3; CDR3 DNA: TGCAGTGCTAGAGAGTGGCAGAATCCAAATACGCAGTATTTT; CDR3 protein: CSAREWQNPNTQYF
D gene: NA; clone size: NA; V gene: TRBV6-2/TRBV6-3; J gene: TRBJ2-5; CDR3 DNA: TGTGCCAGCAGTTACTCCGGGAGTAGGGAGACCCAGTACTTC; CDR3 protein: CASSYSGSRETQYF
D gene: TRBD2; clone size: NA; V gene: TRBV19; J gene: TRBJ2-6; CDR3 DNA: TGTGCCAGTAGTAGGGTGGCGGGAGGGAGCCCCTCCTCTGGGGCCAACGTCCTGACTTTC; CDR3 protein: CASSRVAGGSPSSGANVLTF
D gene: TRBD2; clone size: many; V gene: TRBV9; J gene: TRBJ2-1; CDR3 DNA: TGTGCCAGCAGCGCGTTAATAGCGGGAAGCTCCTACAATGAGCAGTTCTTC; CDR3 protein: CASSALIAGSSYNEQFF
D gene: NA; clone size: NA; V gene: TRBV3-1; J gene: TRBJ2-1; CDR3 DNA: TGTGCCAGCAGCCAAGGCACTCGCCCCTCCTACAATGAGCAGTTCTTC; CDR3 protein: CASSQGTRPSYNEQFF
D gene: NA; clone size: NA; V gene: TRBV7-3; J gene: TRBJ2-3; CDR3 DNA: TGTGCCAGCAGTAAAAACGGCAGGACTAAGACAGATACGCAGTATTTT; CDR3 protein: CASSKNGRTKTDTQYF
D gene: NA; clone size: NA; V gene: TRBV11-3; J gene: TRBJ2-7; CDR3 DNA: TGTGCCAGTACGGGACGGAACTACGAGCAGTACTTC; CDR3 protein: CASTGRNYEQYF
D gene: NA; clone size: NA; V gene: TRBV7-2; J gene: TRBJ2-6; CDR3 DNA: TGTGCCAGCAGCCCGGACCCTGGGGCCAACGTCCTGACTTTC; CDR3 protein: CASSPDPGANVLTF
D gene: NA; clone size: few; V gene: TRBV19; J gene: TRBJ1-1; CDR3 DNA: TGTGCCAGTAGTATAGAGCGTAGAGATCGGAACACTGAAGCTTTCTTT; CDR3 protein: CASSIERRDRNTEAFF
D gene: NA; clone size: few; V gene: TRBV10-3; J gene: TRBJ1-3; CDR3 DNA: TGTGCCTCCGGGGGCAGGAGCTCTGGAAACACCATATATTTT; CDR3 protein: CASGGRSSGNTIYF
D gene: NA; clone size: many; V gene: TRBV5-1; J gene: TRBJ1-1; CDR3 DNA: TGCGCCAGCAGGGACAGTAACACTGAAGCTTTCTTT; CDR3 protein: CASRDSNTEAFF
D gene: NA; clone size: few; V gene: TRBV3-1; J gene: TRBJ2-4; CDR3 DNA: TGTGCCAGCAGCCGTAACGGTGCGGGATACGTGCTCAAAAACATTCAGTACTTC; CDR3 protein: CASSRNGAGYVLKNIQYF
D gene: TRBD1; clone size: NA; V gene: TRBV27; J gene: TRBJ1-2; CDR3 DNA: TGTGCCAGCAGTTCGGACAGGGTAGAAGGCTACACCTTC; CDR3 protein: CASSSDRVEGYTF
D gene: NA; clone size: NA; V gene: TRBV29-1; J gene: TRBJ2-5; CDR3 DNA: TGCAGCTCAGAGCTCGGGGGCGGGGAGACCCAGTACTTC; CDR3 protein: CSSELGGGETQYF
D gene: TRBD1; clone size: NA; V gene: TRBV5-1; J gene: TRBJ2-4; CDR3 DNA: TGCGCCAGCAGCTTGACAGGGGACAAAAACATTCAGTACTTC; CDR3 protein: CASSLTGDKNIQYF
D gene: NA; clone size: NA; V gene: TRBV11-2; J gene: TRBJ2-1; CDR3 DNA: TGTGCCAGCGGCATTGATGGCAATGAGCAGTTCTTC; CDR3 protein: CASGIDGNEQFF
D gene: NA; clone size: few; V gene: TRBV27; J gene: TRBJ1-3; CDR3 DNA: TGTGCCAGCAGTTTCGCGGCCGGTGGAAACACCATATATTTT; CDR3 protein: CASSFAAGGNTIYF
D gene: NA; clone size: few; V gene: TRBV5-1; J gene: TRBJ2-1; CDR3 DNA: TGCGCCAGCGGCCAGACTTCTACCGACAATGAGCAGTTCTTC; CDR3 protein: CASGQTSTDNEQFF
D gene: TRBD1; clone size: few; V gene: TRBV7-9; J gene: TRBJ1-1; CDR3 DNA: TGTGCCAGCAGCCCCCGGGACAGTACGAACACTGAAGCTTTCTTT; CDR3 protein: CASSPRDSTNTEAFF
D gene: TRBD1; clone size: NA; V gene: TRBV7-7; J gene: TRBJ2-2; CDR3 DNA: TGTGCCAGCAGCTTAGCCGGGACAGGGGGCACCGGGGAGCTGTTTTTT; CDR3 protein: CASSLAGTGGTGELFF
D gene: NA; clone size: NA; V gene: TRBV30; J gene: TRBJ2-7; CDR3 DNA: TGTGCCTGGAGTCTGGGCAGCTCCTACGAGCAGTACTTC; CDR3 protein: CAWSLGSSYEQYF
D gene: NA; clone size: few; V gene: TRBV6-5; J gene: TRBJ1-1; CDR3 DNA: TGTCCCAGCAGTTACATGGCAGCTGGGACTGAAGCTTTCTTT; CDR3 protein: CPSSYMAAGTEAFF
D gene: NA; clone size: few; V gene: TRBV6-5; J gene: TRBJ2-2; CDR3 DNA: TGTGCCAGCAGTTACTCTGACCCTGGATGGACCGGGGAGCTGTTTTTT; CDR3 protein: CASSYSDPGWTGELFF
D gene: NA; clone size: few; V gene: TRBV12-3/TRBV12-4; J gene: TRBJ2-7; CDR3 DNA: TGTGCCAGCACCCCCGGGAGCTCCTACGAGCAGTACTTC; CDR3 protein: CASTPGSSYEQYF
D gene: TRBD2; clone size: many; V gene: TRBV20-1; J gene: TRBJ2-3; CDR3 DNA: TGCAGTGCTCCTGTTAGCGGGAGCACAGATACGCAGTATTTT; CDR3 protein: CSAPVSGSTDTQYF
D gene: NA; clone size: few; V gene: TRBV12-3/TRBV12-4; J gene: TRBJ2-1; CDR3 DNA: TGTGCCAGCAGGTCCCTACAGGGTGCCTACAATGAGCAGTTCTTC; CDR3 protein: CASRSLQGAYNEQFF
D gene: TRBD2; clone size: NA; V gene: TRBV24-1; J gene: TRBJ2-3; CDR3 DNA: TGTGCCACCAGTGATTTTTACGGGGGGGCAGATACGCAGTATTTT; CDR3 protein: CATSDFYGGADTQYF
D gene: TRBD1; clone size: few; V gene: TRBV2; J gene: TRBJ2-7; CDR3 DNA: TGTGCCAGCAGTCCCGACAGGGGGGTCTACGAGCAGTACTTC; CDR3 protein: CASSPDRGVYEQYF
D gene: TRBD2; clone size: NA; V gene: TRBV29-1; J gene: TRBJ2-1; CDR3 DNA: TGCAGCGTTGAGGGGGGGGATATTGTAAGGGAGCAGTTCTTC; CDR3 protein: CSVEGGDIVREQFF
D gene: NA; clone size: many; V gene: TRBV4-3; J gene: TRBJ2-1; CDR3 DNA: TGCGCCAGCAGCCAAGACGCCTCCAAGAGCTCCTACAATGAGCAGTTCTTC; CDR3 protein: CASSQDASKSSYNEQFF
D gene: NA; clone size: NA; V gene: TRBV27; J gene: TRBJ1-1; CDR3 DNA: TGTGCCAGCAGTTTAGGTTGGGGGCAGAACACTGAAGCTTTCTTT; CDR3 protein: CASSLGWGQNTEAFF
D gene: NA; clone size: NA; V gene: TRBV19; J gene: TRBJ1-3; CDR3 DNA: TGTGCCAGTAGAACTCAGGGATCTGGAAACACCATATATTTT; CDR3 protein: CASRTQGSGNTIYF
D gene: NA; clone size: few; V gene: TRBV2; J gene: TRBJ2-4; CDR3 DNA: TGTGCCAGCAGTGGGAGACAGGAAGTAGCCAAAAACATTCAGTACTTC; CDR3 protein: CASSGRQEVAKNIQYF
D gene: TRBD1; clone size: NA; V gene: TRBV5-5; J gene: TRBJ1-2; CDR3 DNA: TGTGCCAGCAGCTTGCAACAGGGGGCGGAGGGCTACACCTTC; CDR3 protein: CASSLQQGAEGYTF
D gene: TRBD1; clone size: NA; V gene: TRBV12-3/TRBV12-4; J gene: TRBJ2-1; CDR3 DNA: TGTGCCAGCAGTCCCGACAGGGGACGAGGCAGGGGCAATGAGCAGTTCTTC; CDR3 protein: CASSPDRGRGRGNEQFF
D gene: TRBD2; clone size: few; V gene: TRBV6-2/TRBV6-3; J gene: TRBJ2-5; CDR3 DNA: TGTGCCAGCAATCCGGGACTAGCGGGAGGTGGAGAGACCCAGTACTTC; CDR3 protein: CASNPGLAGGGETQYF
D gene: NA; clone size: few; V gene: TRBV3-1; J gene: TRBJ1-2; CDR3 DNA: TGTGCCAGCAGCTCCCGGCCATTACAAAACTACTATGGCTACACCTTC; CDR3 protein: CASSSRPLQNYYGYTF
D gene: NA; clone size: NA; V gene: TRBV6-5; J gene: TRBJ1-4; CDR3 DNA: TGTGCCAGCAGTTCCTCATCGGGGGAAAAACTGTTTTTT; CDR3 protein: CASSSSSGEKLFF
D gene: TRBD2; clone size: NA; V gene: TRBV20-1; J gene: TRBJ2-3; CDR3 DNA: TGCAGTGCTAGAGGCACTAGCGCCACAGATACGCAGTATTTT; CDR3 protein: CSARGTSATDTQYF
D gene: NA; clone size: NA; V gene: TRBV29-1; J gene: TRBJ1-2; CDR3 DNA: TGCAGCGTTGAATCCCCGGGCCAGGCTATCCAAGGCTATGGCTACACCTTC; CDR3 protein: CSVESPGQAIQGYGYTF